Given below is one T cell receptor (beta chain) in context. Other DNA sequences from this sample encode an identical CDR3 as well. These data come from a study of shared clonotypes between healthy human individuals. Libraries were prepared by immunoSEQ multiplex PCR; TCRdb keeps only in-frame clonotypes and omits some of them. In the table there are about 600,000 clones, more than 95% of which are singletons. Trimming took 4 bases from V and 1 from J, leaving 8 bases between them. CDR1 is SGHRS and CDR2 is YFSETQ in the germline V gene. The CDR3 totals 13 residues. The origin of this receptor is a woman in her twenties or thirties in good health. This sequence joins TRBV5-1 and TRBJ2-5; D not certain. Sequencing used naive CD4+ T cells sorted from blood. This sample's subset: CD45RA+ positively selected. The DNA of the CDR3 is TGCGCCAGCAGCCCACGTTCCCAAGAGACCCAGTACTTC. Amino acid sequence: CASSPRSQETQYF.